This TCR beta chain derives from a study of blood T cell repertoires in COVID-19. Original data processing: Reference gene primer amplification yielded estimated nucleated cell counts. Produced via immunoSEQ multiplex PCR; TCRdb's table is partial and in-frame only. The DNA gave D and trimming, while V, J and clone size come from that table. The sample has 55,000 to 65,000 clones, around three quarters seen once. This CDR3 comprises 16 residues. Unmatched junction bases numbered 3, after V lost 2 bases and J lost 0 bases. Germline V gene sequence: CDR1 SGHVS, CDR2 FQNEAQ. The table lists this clone with a count of one.

The V gene is TRBV7-8, the J gene TRBJ2-3, with TRBD2 matching over 9 bases. The source material was peripheral blood. The source is a man aged 55-75 years with acute or convalescent COVID-19. DNA of the CDR3: TGTGCCAGCAGCTTAAGGCGGGGGGGTAGCACAGATACGCAGTATTTT. This sequence encodes CASSLRRGGSTDTQYF.